Listed below are T cell receptor beta chains from one sample, sequenced in a study of CD8 T cells in Susac syndrome. TCRdb reprocessed the immunoSEQ multiplex PCR reads with MiXCR, giving one entry per CDR3 protein. The table records around 200,000 distinct CDR3 sequences, approximately 94% of them present only once. Sequences were obtained from CD4+ T cells from PBMCs. These receptors all stem from a human donor with Susac syndrome. Each CDR3 is given with its conserved first and last residue. The D gene is left open where the match is weak. Only part of the rows carry a size: once, few, many, or a class if the clone is expanded.

d_call j_call v_call clone_size cdr3_aa cdr3_nt
- TRBJ2-7 TRBV12-3/TRBV12-4 - CASSLRDTLYEQYF TGTGCCAGCAGTTTGAGGGACACCCTCTACGAGCAGTACTTC
TRBD1 TRBJ1-2 TRBV30 - CAWSVGGQGGGYTF TGTGCCTGGAGTGTAGGAGGACAGGGAGGCGGCTACACCTTC
- TRBJ1-1 TRBV7-2 - CASSLATREAFF TGTGCCAGCAGCTTAGCGACACGGGAAGCTTTCTTT
- TRBJ2-5 TRBV6-2/TRBV6-3 once CASSPPIGETQYF TGTGCCAGCAGTCCCCCGATCGGAGAGACCCAGTACTTC
TRBD1 TRBJ1-2 TRBV6-5 - CASTRGSGGNYGYTF TGTGCCAGCACCCGTGGGTCAGGGGGTAATTATGGCTACACCTTC
TRBD1 TRBJ2-7 TRBV4-1 - CASRAEGARYEQYF TGCGCCAGCCGTGCCGAGGGGGCACGGTACGAGCAGTACTTC
- TRBJ2-5 TRBV30 - CAWWDIFQETQYF TGTGCCTGGTGGGACATCTTCCAAGAGACCCAGTACTTC
- TRBJ2-7 TRBV27 - CASSLKASSYEQYF TGTGCCAGCAGTTTAAAAGCCAGCTCCTACGAGCAGTACTTC
- TRBJ2-7 TRBV6-5 - CASSYSPPTSGGYEQYF TGTGCCAGCAGTTACTCGCCCCCTACTAGTGGGGGCTACGAGCAGTACTTC
- TRBJ1-1 TRBV20-1 - CSAIGSSGTEAFF TGCAGTGCTATTGGATCGAGCGGCACTGAAGCTTTCTTT
- TRBJ2-1 TRBV5-4 - CASSLSRGAVTYNEQFF TGTGCCAGCAGCTTGAGTAGAGGGGCCGTAACCTACAATGAGCAGTTCTTC
- TRBJ2-7 TRBV7-9 few CASSSTGYEQYF TGTGCCAGCAGCTCAACAGGTTACGAGCAGTACTTC
TRBD2 TRBJ2-3 TRBV3-1 - CASSQDSTSGTDTQYF TGTGCCAGCAGCCAAGATAGCACTAGCGGCACAGATACGCAGTATTTT
- TRBJ2-1 TRBV30 - CAWSATVNEQFF TGTGCCTGGAGCGCGACAGTTAATGAGCAGTTCTTC
TRBD2 TRBJ2-1 TRBV6-2/TRBV6-3 - CASSGGWNEQFF TGTGCCAGCAGCGGGGGGTGGAATGAGCAGTTCTTC
- TRBJ2-3 TRBV4-2 - CASSQEGSPRTDTQYF TGTGCCAGCAGCCAAGAAGGGTCCCCTCGCACAGATACGCAGTATTTT
- TRBJ2-3 TRBV7-3 - CASRLGWGTDTQYF TGTGCCAGCAGACTGGGTTGGGGCACAGATACGCAGTATTTT
- TRBJ1-3 TRBV7-9 - CASSLLTGSGNTIYF TGTGCCAGCAGCTTACTGACGGGCTCTGGAAACACCATATATTTT
- TRBJ2-4 TRBV12-5 - CASGLPQRMYF TGTGCTAGTGGTTTGCCCCAGAGGATGTACTTC
- TRBJ2-5 TRBV5-1 - CASSLGMGVGQETQYF TGCGCCAGCAGCTTGGGAATGGGGGTCGGCCAAGAGACCCAGTACTTC
- TRBJ2-2 TRBV6-6 - CASKGTGNTGELFF TGTGCCAGCAAGGGGACGGGGAACACCGGGGAGCTGTTTTTT
TRBD2 TRBJ2-5 TRBV4-2 once CASSQDRLAGGQYF TGTGCCAGCAGCCAAGATAGACTAGCGGGGGGCCAGTACTTC
TRBD1 TRBJ2-3 TRBV5-6 - CASSAPGQGIADTQYF TGTGCCAGCAGCGCACCGGGACAGGGAATCGCAGATACGCAGTATTTT
- TRBJ1-2 TRBV12-3/TRBV12-4 - CASSLSRTAPSSGYTF TGTGCCAGCAGTTTATCACGGACAGCGCCTAGCAGTGGCTACACCTTC